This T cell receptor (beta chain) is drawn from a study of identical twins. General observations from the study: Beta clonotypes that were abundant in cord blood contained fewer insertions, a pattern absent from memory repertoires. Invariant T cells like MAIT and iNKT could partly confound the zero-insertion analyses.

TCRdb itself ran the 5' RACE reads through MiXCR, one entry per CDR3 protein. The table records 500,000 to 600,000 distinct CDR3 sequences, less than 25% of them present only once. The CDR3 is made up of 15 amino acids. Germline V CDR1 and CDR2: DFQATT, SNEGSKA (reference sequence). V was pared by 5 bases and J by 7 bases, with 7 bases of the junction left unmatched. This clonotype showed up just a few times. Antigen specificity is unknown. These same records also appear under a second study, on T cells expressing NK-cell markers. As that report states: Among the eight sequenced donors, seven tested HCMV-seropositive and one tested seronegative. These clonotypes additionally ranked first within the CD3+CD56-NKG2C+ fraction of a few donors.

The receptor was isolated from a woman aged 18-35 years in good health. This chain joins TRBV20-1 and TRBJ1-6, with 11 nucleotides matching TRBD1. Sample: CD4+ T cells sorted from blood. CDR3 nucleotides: TGCAGTGCTGGGACAGGGGGAGTGAGGAATTCACCCCTCCACTTT. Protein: CSAGTGGVRNSPLHF.